The 20 T cell receptor beta chains below all came from one sample that was sequenced in a study of T cell responses to AZD1222 COVID-19 vaccine. Sequenced by immunoSEQ multiplex PCR; TCRdb stores in-frame clones only, minus some. The data contain around 120,000 clones, roughly 87% of them singletons. Material: peripheral blood, obtained on day 0 of AZD1222 vaccination. The origin of the receptors is an adult in good health.

The sample holds a few counts of this clone. The chain links TRBV3-1 (or the pseudogene TRBV3-2) to TRBJ1-3; D is unresolved. The CDR3 runs to 13 residues. Trimming shortened V by 1 base and J by 3 bases, and 4 bases separated the two germline ends. Germline CDR1 LGHDT, CDR2 YNNKEL (reference sequence). CDR3: CASSQGFGNTIYF. The CDR3 bases are TGTGCCAGCAGCCAAGGTTTTGGAAACACCATATATTTT.

This clone was counted between two and nine times. V and J are TRBV4-2 and TRBJ2-3, with D perhaps being TRBD1 or TRBD2 (5 bases each). The CDR3 sequence is 15 residues long. The ends were cut back, 2 bases at V and 2 bases at J, with 11 bases in the middle. In germline, CDR1 is LGHNA, CDR2 YNFKEQ. As DNA, the CDR3 is TGTGCCAGCAGCCAACTGGGACCGAACACAGATACGCAGTATTTT. Translation: CASSQLGPNTDTQYF.

The J gene is TRBJ2-1, the V gene TRBV3-1 (or the pseudogene TRBV3-2); 9 bases agree with TRBD1. Germline-derived CDR1 and CDR2 are LGHDT and YNNKEL (reference sequence). V dropped 8 bases and J dropped 0; count of bases not matched to a gene: 8. The CDR3 spans 16 residues. The CDR3: CASGESQGASYNEQFF. The CDR3 nucleotides read TGTGCCAGCGGCGAATCACAGGGGGCCTCCTACAATGAGCAGTTCTTC.

The chain employs TRBV5-1 and TRBJ1-2, with 7 bases aligning to TRBD1. The CDR3 loop spans 15 amino acids. V was pared by 3 bases and J by 3 bases, with 8 bases of the junction left unmatched. From germline, CDR1 is SGHRS and CDR2 YFSETQ. The CDR3 region is CASSSGQVRYYGYTF. DNA of the CDR3: TGCGCCAGCAGCTCCGGACAGGTCAGATACTATGGCTACACCTTC.

This sequence joins TRBV7-2 and TRBJ1-5; TRBD1 is a possible D gene (6 bases). The CDR3 runs to 15 residues. Germline CDR1 and CDR2: SGHTA and FQGNSA. The V end was cut by 1 base, the J end by 2 bases, with 9 bases between. The CDR3 region is CASSLGGLGNQPQHF. For the CDR3, the DNA is TGTGCCAGCAGCTTAGGGGGGCTAGGCAATCAGCCCCAGCATTTT.

The rearrangement joins TRBV4-1 to TRBJ1-2, with a weak D call TRBD1 (5 bases). Per germline, CDR1 MGHRA and CDR2 YSYEKL. Trimming removed 4 bases from V and 8 bases from J, with 14 bases in between. CDR3 length equals 13 residues. CDR3 amino acids: CASSPVGGGGYTF. Here the CDR3 DNA reads TGCGCCAGCAGCCCCGTGGGGGGTGGAGGCTACACCTTC.

The J gene is TRBJ2-1, the V gene TRBV28; D gene ambiguous. Per germline, CDR1 MDHEN and CDR2 SYDVKM. The CDR3 contains 15 residues. The germline V and J ends were trimmed by 5 bases and 0 bases, with 11 bases remaining between them. CDR3 DNA: TGTGCCAGCAGTCCACTCGATAGCTCCTACAATGAGCAGTTCTTC. It translates to CASSPLDSSYNEQFF.

The V gene is TRBV3-1 (or the pseudogene TRBV3-2), the J gene TRBJ1-2; D gene unclear. Germline-derived CDR1 and CDR2 are LGHDT and YNNKEL (reference sequence). This CDR3 has 14 residues. Trimming removed 4 bases at V and 3 bases at J, with 12 bases between. This chain's CDR3 is CASSLTAGHYGYTF. As DNA, the CDR3 is TGTGCCAGCAGCCTGACTGCAGGTCACTATGGCTACACCTTC.

This rearrangement joins TRBV7-2 to TRBJ2-2, with 8 bases aligning to TRBD2. This CDR3 is 18 amino acids long. Trimming at V came to 2 bases and at J to 1 base, leaving 9 bases not matched to a gene. Germline assignment: CDR1 SGHTA and CDR2 FQGNSA. The CDR3 sequence: CASSLRSGGLLNTGELFF. CDR3 in DNA: TGTGCCAGCAGCTTACGAAGCGGGGGCCTTTTGAACACCGGGGAGCTGTTTTTT.

This chain uses TRBV28 with TRBJ1-3, with unresolved D. The CDR3 contains 12 residues. Germline-derived CDR1 and CDR2 are MDHEN and SYDVKM. Trimming stripped 6 bases from V and 4 bases from J, with 7 bases between. The CDR3 is CASRGPGNTIYF. The CDR3 nucleotides read TGTGCCAGCAGGGGCCCAGGAAACACCATATATTTT.

This rearrangement joins TRBV5-6 to TRBJ1-5; D might be TRBD1 (5 bases). This CDR3 contains 14 residues. From germline, CDR1 is SGHDT and CDR2 YYEEEE. V gave up 0 bases and J gave up 6 bases, with 10 bases separating them. The CDR3 here is CASSLGGAGQPQHF. The DNA for the CDR3 is TGTGCCAGCAGCTTGGGGGGCGCGGGTCAGCCCCAGCATTTT.

The chain combines TRBV18 with TRBJ1-5; no firm D call. The CDR3 is 13 amino acids. V was pared by 3 bases and J by 5 bases, with 8 bases between. Germline lookup yields CDR1 KGHSH and CDR2 LQKENI. The chain's CDR3 is CASSPRTDQPQHF. CDR3 DNA: TGTGCCAGCTCACCCCGAACCGATCAGCCCCAGCATTTT.

This clone was detected once. The chain combines TRBV19 with TRBJ1-5; no clear D. With 4 bases removed from V and 5 bases from J, the gap between germline ends came to 12 bases. Looked up from germline, CDR1 is LNHDA and CDR2 is SQIVND (reference sequence). CDR3 length: 14 residues. The CDR3 DNA sequence: TGTGCCAGTAGTAACCGGGATTATGATCAGCCCCAGCATTTT. Its translation: CASSNRDYDQPQHF. Filled out from reference TRBV19 and TRBJ1-5, the complete variable domain reads DGGITQSPKYLFRKEGQNVTLSCEQNLNHDAMYWYRQDPGQGLRLIYYSQIVNDFQKGDIAEGYSVSREKKESFPLTVTSAQKNPTAFYLCASSNRDYDQPQHFGDGTRLSIL.

The V and J genes are TRBV5-1 and TRBJ2-5; D may be TRBD2 (6 bases). The CDR3 contains 15 residues. CDR1 and CDR2 (germline): SGHRS, YFSETQ. Trimming removed 6 bases at V and 4 bases at J, with 19 bases between. CDR3 nucleotides: TGCGCCAGCATTACAGACGGGAGTATGGGAGAGACCCAGTACTTC. Translating it yields CASITDGSMGETQYF.

This chain links TRBV28 with TRBJ2-7; D might be TRBD1 (6 bases). Trimming cost V 7 bases and J 2 bases, with 18 bases left between them. The CDR3 extends over 15 amino acids. Germline loops: CDR1 MDHEN, CDR2 SYDVKM. CDR3 nucleotide sequence: TGTGCCAGCACATCCTCGAGGGGGATTCCCTACGAGCAGTACTTC. This gives the protein CASTSSRGIPYEQYF. The full variable domain, with the rest looked up from reference TRBV28 and TRBJ2-7, is DVKVTQSSRYLVKRTGEKVFLECVQDMDHENMFWYRQDPGLGLRLIYFSYDVKMKEKGDIPEGYSVSREKKERFSLILESASTNQTSMYLCASTSSRGIPYEQYFGPGTRLTVT.

The chain combines TRBV30 with TRBJ1-6; D is unresolved. The germline V gene has CDR1 GTSNPN and CDR2 SVGIG (reference sequence). The CDR3 runs 14 residues. V gave up 4 bases and J gave up 4 bases, with 11 bases separating them. The chain's CDR3 is CAWMKVMYNSPLHF. The CDR3 DNA reads as TGTGCCTGGATGAAAGTCATGTATAATTCACCCCTCCACTTT.

V usage is TRBV12-5 and J usage is TRBJ1-1, with D perhaps matching TRBD1 (5 bases). Germline V gives CDR1 LGHNT, CDR2 FRNRAP. The germline V and J ends were trimmed by 5 bases and 3 bases, with 10 bases remaining between them. The CDR3 consists of 13 residues. Here the CDR3 reads CASGQGADTEAFF. In DNA form, the CDR3 reads TGTGCTAGTGGTCAGGGAGCAGACACTGAAGCTTTCTTT.

The genes are TRBV6-5 and TRBJ1-4; TRBD1 is a possible D gene (6 bases). CDR3 length: 14 amino acids. Germline V CDR1 and CDR2: MNHEY, SVGAGI. Trimming stripped 6 bases from V and 6 bases from J, with 14 bases between. Here the CDR3 reads CASRGAQGYEKLFF. CDR3 in DNA: TGTGCCAGCAGGGGGGCCCAGGGATATGAAAAACTGTTTTTT.

The chain carries TRBV6-2 or TRBV6-3 and TRBJ2-3; TRBD2 matches at 11 bases. The CDR3 extends over 16 amino acids. Germline V gene data show CDR1 as MNHEY and CDR2 as SVGEGT. V lost 0 bases to trimming and J lost 3 bases; unmatched junction nucleotides: 2. The CDR3 spells CASSYSASGGTDTQYF. The CDR3 DNA sequence: TGTGCCAGCAGTTACTCGGCTAGCGGGGGGACAGATACGCAGTATTTT.

This sequence joins TRBV7-2 and TRBJ2-7, with 12 positions matching TRBD2. This CDR3 region has 16 residues. The germline gives CDR1 SGHTA, CDR2 FQGNSA. Losses at the gene ends were 3 bases for V and 3 bases for J; bases not matched to a gene: 6. CDR3 loop: CASSFFLTSGGYEQYF. The CDR3 DNA is TGTGCCAGCAGCTTTTTTTTGACTAGCGGGGGCTACGAGCAGTACTTC.